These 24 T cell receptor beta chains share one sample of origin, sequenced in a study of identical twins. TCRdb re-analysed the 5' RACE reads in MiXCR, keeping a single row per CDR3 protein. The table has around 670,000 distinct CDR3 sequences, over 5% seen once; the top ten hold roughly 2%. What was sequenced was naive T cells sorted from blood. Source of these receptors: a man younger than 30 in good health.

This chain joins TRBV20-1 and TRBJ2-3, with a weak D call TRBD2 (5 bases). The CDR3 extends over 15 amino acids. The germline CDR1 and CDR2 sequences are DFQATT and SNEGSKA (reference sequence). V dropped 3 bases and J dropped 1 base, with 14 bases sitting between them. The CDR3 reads CSASSEGHGTDTQYF. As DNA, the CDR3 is TGCAGTGCTAGTTCAGAGGGCCACGGCACAGATACGCAGTATTTT.

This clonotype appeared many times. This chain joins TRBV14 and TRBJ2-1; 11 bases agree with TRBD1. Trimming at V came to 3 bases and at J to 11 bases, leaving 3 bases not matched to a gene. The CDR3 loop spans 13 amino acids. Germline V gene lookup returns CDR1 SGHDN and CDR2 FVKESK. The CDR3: CASSQDRGPQQFF. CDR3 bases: TGTGCCAGCAGCCAGGACAGGGGGCCCCAGCAGTTCTTC.

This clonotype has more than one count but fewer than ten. The chain's CDR3 is CASSVPGTGGFDTQYF. In DNA, the CDR3 is TGCGCCAGCAGCGTACCCGGGACAGGGGGCTTTGATACGCAGTATTTT. The chain uses TRBV5-1 and TRBJ2-3; 12 nucleotides match TRBD1. The V and J ends lost 4 bases and 6 bases, in that order; junction bases with no gene match: 9. The CDR3 extends over 16 amino acids. Germline V gene lookup returns CDR1 SGHRS and CDR2 YFSETQ.

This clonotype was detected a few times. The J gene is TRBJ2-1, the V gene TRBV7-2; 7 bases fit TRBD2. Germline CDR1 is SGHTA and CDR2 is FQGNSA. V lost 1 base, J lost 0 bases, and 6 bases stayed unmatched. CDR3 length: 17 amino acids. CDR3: CASSLELAVSSYNEQFF. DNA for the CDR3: TGTGCCAGCAGCTTAGAGCTAGCGGTAAGCTCCTACAATGAGCAGTTCTTC.

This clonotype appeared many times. The CDR3 here is CASSRGSTDTQYF. CDR3 sequence (DNA): TGTGCCAGCTCCAGAGGCAGTACAGATACGCAGTATTTT. The chain uses TRBV9 and TRBJ2-3; no definite D call. With 7 bases removed from V and 3 bases from J, the gap between germline ends came to 12 bases. Germline V lookup: CDR1 SGDLS, CDR2 YYNGEE. The CDR3 spans 13 residues.

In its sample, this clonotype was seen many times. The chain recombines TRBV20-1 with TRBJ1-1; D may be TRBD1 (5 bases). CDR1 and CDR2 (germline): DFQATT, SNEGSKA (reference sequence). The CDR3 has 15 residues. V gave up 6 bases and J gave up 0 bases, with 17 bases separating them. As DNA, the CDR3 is TGCAGTGCCGGGGAGGGGCTTTTCATGAACACTGAAGCTTTCTTT. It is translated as CSAGEGLFMNTEAFF.

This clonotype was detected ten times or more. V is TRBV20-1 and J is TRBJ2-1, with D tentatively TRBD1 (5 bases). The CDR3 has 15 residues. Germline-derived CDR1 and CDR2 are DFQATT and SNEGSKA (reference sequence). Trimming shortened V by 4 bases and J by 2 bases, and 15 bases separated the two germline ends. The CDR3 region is CSATLGAATYNEQFF. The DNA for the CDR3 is TGCAGTGCTACGCTTGGGGCGGCGACCTACAATGAGCAGTTCTTC.

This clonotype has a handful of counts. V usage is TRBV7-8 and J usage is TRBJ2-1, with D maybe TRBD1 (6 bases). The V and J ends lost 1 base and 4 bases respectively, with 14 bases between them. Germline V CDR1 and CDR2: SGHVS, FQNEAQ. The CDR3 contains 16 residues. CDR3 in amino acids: CASSLGSGQGYNEQFF. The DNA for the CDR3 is TGTGCCAGCAGCTTAGGATCAGGCCAGGGGTACAATGAGCAGTTCTTC.

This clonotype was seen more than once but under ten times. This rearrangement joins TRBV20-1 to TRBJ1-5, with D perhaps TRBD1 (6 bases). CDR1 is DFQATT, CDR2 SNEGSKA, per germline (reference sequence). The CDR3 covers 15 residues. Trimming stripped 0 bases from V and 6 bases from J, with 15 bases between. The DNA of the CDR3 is TGCAGTGCTAGAGAAGGCGGGGGGCGCGGTCAGCCCCAGCATTTT. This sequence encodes CSAREGGGRGQPQHF.

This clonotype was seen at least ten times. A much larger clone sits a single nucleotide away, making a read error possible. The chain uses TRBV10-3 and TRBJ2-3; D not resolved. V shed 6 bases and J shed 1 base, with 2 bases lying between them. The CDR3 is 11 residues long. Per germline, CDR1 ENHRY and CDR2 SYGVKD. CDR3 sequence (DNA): TGTGCCATCAGCCGCACAGATACGCAGTATTTT. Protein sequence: CAISRTDTQYF.

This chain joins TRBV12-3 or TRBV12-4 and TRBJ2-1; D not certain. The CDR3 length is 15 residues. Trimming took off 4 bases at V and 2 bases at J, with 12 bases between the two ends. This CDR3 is CASSYTQGAYNEQFF. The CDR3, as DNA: TGTGCCAGCAGTTACACTCAAGGAGCCTACAATGAGCAGTTCTTC.

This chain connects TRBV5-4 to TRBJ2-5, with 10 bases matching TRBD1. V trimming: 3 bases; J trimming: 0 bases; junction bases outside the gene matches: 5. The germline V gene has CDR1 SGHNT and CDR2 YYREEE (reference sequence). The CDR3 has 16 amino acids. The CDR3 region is CASSSDRGAYQETQYF. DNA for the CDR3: TGTGCCAGCAGCTCGGACAGGGGGGCGTACCAAGAGACCCAGTACTTC. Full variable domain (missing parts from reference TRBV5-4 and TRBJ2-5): ETGVTQSPTHLIKTRGQQVTLRCSSQSGHNTVSWYQQALGQGPQFIFQYYREEENGRGNFPPRFSGLQFPNYSSELNVNALELDDSALYLCASSSDRGAYQETQYFGPGTRLLVL.

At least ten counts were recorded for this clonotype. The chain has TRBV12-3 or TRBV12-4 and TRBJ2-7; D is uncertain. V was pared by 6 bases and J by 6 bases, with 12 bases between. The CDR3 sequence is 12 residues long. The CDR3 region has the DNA TGTGCCAGCAGCAGAGGAGTCGCCGAGCAGTACTTC. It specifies CASSRGVAEQYF.

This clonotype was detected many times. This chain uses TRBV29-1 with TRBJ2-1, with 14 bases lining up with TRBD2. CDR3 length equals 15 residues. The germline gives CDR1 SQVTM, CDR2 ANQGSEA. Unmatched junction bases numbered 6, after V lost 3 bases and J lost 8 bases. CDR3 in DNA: TGCAGCGTTGATCGGGGACTAGCGGGAGTCGATGAGCAGTTCTTC. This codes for CSVDRGLAGVDEQFF.

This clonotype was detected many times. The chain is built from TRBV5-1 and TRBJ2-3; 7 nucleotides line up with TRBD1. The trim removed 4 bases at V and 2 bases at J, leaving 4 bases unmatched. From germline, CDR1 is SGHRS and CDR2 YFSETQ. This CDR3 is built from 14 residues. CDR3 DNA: TGCGCCAGCAGCCACGACAGGGCCACAGATACGCAGTATTTT. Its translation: CASSHDRATDTQYF.

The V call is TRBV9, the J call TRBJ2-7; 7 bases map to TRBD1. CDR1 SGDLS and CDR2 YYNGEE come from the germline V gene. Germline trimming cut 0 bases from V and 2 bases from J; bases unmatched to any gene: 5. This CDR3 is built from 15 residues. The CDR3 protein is CASSVEGDRAYEQYF. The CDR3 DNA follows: TGTGCCAGCAGCGTAGAGGGGGACAGAGCCTACGAGCAGTACTTC.

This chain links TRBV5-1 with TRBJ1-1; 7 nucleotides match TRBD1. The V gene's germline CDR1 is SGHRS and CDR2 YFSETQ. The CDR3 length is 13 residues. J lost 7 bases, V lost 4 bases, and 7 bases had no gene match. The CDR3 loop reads CASSIRGQNEAFF. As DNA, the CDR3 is TGCGCCAGCAGCATCAGGGGACAGAATGAAGCTTTCTTT. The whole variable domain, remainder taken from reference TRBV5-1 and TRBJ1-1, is KAGVTQTPRYLIKTRGQQVTLSCSPISGHRSVSWYQQTPGQGLQFLFEYFSETQRNKGNFPGRFSGRQFSNSRSEMNVSTLELGDSALYLCASSIRGQNEAFFGQGTRLTVV.

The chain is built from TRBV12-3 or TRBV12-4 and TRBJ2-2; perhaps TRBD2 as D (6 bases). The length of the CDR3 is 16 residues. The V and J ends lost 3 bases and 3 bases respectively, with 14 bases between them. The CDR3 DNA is TGTGCCAGCAGTTTCTCTCGCGGGGTTTACACCGGGGAGCTGTTTTTT. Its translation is CASSFSRGVYTGELFF.

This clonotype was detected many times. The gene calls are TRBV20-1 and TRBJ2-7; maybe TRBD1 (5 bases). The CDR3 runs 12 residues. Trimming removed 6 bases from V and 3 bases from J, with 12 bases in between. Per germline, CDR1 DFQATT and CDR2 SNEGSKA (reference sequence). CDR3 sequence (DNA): TGCAGTGCGGTCAGGGAAATCTACGAGCAGTACTTC. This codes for CSAVREIYEQYF.

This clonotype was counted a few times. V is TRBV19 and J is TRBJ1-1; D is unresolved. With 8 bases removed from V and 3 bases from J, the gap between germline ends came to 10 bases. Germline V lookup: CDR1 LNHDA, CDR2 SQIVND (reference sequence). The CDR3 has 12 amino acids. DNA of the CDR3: TGTGCCAGTGGGAAGAGATACACTGAAGCTTTCTTT. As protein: CASGKRYTEAFF. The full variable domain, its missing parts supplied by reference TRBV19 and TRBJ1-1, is DGGITQSPKYLFRKEGQNVTLSCEQNLNHDAMYWYRQDPGQGLRLIYYSQIVNDFQKGDIAEGYSVSREKKESFPLTVTSAQKNPTAFYLCASGKRYTEAFFGQGTRLTVV.

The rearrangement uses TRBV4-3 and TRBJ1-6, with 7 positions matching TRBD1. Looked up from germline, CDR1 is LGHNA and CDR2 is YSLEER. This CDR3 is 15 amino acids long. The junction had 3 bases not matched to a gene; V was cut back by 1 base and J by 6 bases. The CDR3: CASSQVRGLNSPLHF. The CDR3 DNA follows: TGCGCCAGCAGCCAAGTGAGGGGGCTTAATTCACCCCTCCACTTT.

CDR3 coding DNA: TGTGCCAGCAGCTTAGTTATTTCGGATACGCAGTATTTT. The encoded protein is CASSLVISDTQYF. The J gene is TRBJ2-3, the V gene TRBV7-2; unclear D gene. This CDR3 region has 13 residues. V lost 1 base and J lost 6, with 8 bases in between. Germline assignment: CDR1 SGHTA and CDR2 FQGNSA.

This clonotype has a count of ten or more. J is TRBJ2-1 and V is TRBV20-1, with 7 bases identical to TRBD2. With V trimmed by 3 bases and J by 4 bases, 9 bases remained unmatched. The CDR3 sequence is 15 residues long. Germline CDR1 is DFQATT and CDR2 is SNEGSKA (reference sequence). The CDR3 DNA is TGCAGTGCTAGCACTGGACTAGTTCCGTACAATGAGCAGTTCTTC. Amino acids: CSASTGLVPYNEQFF.

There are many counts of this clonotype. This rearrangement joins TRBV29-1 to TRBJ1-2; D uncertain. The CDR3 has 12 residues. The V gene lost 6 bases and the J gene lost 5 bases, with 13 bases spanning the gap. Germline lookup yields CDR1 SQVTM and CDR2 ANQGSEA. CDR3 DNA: TGCAGCGTCAGAGGGCAGGCATATGGCTACACCTTC. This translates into CSVRGQAYGYTF.